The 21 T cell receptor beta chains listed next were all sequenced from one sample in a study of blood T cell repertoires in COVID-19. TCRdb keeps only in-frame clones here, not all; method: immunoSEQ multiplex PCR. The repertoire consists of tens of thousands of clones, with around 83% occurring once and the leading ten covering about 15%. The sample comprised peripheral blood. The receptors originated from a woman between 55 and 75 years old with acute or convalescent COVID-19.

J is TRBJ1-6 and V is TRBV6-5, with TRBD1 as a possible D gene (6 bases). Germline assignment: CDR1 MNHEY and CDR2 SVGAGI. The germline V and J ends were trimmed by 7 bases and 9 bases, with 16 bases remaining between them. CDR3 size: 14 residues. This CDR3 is CASTKSGGASPLHF. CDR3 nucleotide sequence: TGTGCCAGCACCAAAAGCGGGGGGGCTTCACCCCTCCACTTT.

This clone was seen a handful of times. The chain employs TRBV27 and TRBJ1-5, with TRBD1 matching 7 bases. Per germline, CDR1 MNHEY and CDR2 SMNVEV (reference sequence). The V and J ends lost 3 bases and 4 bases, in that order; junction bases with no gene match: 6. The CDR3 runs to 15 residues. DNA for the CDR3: TGTGCCAGCAGTTTCGGGCAGGGGGTAAATCAGCCCCAGCATTTT. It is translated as CASSFGQGVNQPQHF.

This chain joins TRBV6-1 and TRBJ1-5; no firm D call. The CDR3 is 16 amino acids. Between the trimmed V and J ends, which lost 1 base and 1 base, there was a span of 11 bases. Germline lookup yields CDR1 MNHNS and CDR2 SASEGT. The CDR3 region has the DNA TGTGCCAGCAGTGAAGGTCAACTGTTGAGCAATCAGCCCCAGCATTTT. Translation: CASSEGQLLSNQPQHF.

For the CDR3, the DNA is TGTGCCAGTAGTACCGATGGGCGCTCTGGGGCCAACGTCCTGACTTTC. This encodes CASSTDGRSGANVLTF. The rearrangement uses TRBV19 and TRBJ2-6; D remains ambiguous. This CDR3 has 16 amino acids. Trimming took off 4 bases at V and 0 bases at J, with 10 bases between the two ends. Per the germline V gene, CDR1 is LNHDA and CDR2 is SQIVND (reference sequence).

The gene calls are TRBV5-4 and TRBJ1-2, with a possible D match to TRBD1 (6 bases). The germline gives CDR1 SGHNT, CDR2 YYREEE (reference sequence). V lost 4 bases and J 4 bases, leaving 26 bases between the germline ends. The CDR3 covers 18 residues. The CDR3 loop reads CASSANMGDAGVSYGYTF. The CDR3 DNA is TGTGCCAGCAGCGCAAATATGGGGGATGCAGGGGTGAGCTATGGCTACACCTTC.

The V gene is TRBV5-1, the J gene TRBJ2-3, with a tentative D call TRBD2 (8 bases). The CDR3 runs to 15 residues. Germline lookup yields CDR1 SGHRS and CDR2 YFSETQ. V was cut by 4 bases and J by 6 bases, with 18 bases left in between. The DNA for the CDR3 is TGCGCCAGCAGCGGATTTAGCGGGACAGCGGATACGCAGTATTTT. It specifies CASSGFSGTADTQYF. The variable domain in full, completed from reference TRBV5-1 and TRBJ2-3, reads KAGVTQTPRYLIKTRGQQVTLSCSPISGHRSVSWYQQTPGQGLQFLFEYFSETQRNKGNFPGRFSGRQFSNSRSEMNVSTLELGDSALYLCASSGFSGTADTQYFGPGTRLTVL.

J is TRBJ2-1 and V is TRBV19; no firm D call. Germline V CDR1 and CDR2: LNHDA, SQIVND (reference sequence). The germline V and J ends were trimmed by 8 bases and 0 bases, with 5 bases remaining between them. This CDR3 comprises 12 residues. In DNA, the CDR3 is TGTGCCAGTGGCAGCTCCTACAATGAGCAGTTCTTC. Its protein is CASGSSYNEQFF.

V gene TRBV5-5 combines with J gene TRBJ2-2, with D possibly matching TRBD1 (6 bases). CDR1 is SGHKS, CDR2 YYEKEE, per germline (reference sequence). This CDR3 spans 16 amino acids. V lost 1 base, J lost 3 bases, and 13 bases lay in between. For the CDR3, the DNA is TGTGCCAGCAGCTTGAGAGGGGACACCTACACCGGGGAGCTGTTTTTT. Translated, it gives CASSLRGDTYTGELFF.

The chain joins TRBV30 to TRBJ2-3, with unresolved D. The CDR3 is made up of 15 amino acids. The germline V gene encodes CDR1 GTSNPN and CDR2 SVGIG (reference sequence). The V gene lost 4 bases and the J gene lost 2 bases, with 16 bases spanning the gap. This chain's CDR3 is CAWISEQWITDTQYF. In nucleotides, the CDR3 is TGTGCCTGGATTTCTGAACAGTGGATCACAGATACGCAGTATTTT.

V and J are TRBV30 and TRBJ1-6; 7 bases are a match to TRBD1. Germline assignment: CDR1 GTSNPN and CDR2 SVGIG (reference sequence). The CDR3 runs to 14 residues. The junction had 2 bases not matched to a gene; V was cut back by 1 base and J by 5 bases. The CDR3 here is CAWSGDRDNSPLHF. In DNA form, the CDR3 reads TGTGCCTGGAGTGGGGACAGAGATAATTCACCCCTCCACTTT.

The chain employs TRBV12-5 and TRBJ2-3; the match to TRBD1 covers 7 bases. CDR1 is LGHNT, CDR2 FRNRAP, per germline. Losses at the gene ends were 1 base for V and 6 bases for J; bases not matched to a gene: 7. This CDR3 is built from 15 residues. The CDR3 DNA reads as TGTGCTAGTGGTTTGGGCCAGACAGGGATGGATACGCAGTATTTT. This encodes CASGLGQTGMDTQYF.

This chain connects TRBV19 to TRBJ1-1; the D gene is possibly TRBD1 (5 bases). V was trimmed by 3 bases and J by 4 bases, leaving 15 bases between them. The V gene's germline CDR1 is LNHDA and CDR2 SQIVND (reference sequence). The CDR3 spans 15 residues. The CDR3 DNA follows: TGTGCCAGTAGTATCCCCCTGACAGATACCACTGAAGCTTTCTTT. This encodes CASSIPLTDTTEAFF.

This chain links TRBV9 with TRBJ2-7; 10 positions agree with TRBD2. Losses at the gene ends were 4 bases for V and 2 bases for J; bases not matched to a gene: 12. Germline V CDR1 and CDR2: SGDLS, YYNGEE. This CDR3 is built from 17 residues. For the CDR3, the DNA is TGTGCCAGCAGCAAGACCCTAGCGGGAGCAGGCACCTACGAGCAGTACTTC. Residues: CASSKTLAGAGTYEQYF.

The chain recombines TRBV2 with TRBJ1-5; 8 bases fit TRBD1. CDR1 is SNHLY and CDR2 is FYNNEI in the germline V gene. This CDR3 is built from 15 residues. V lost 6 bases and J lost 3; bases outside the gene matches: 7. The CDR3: CASRRQGRDNQPQHF. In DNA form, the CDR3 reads TGTGCCAGCAGGAGACAGGGGAGAGACAATCAGCCCCAGCATTTT.

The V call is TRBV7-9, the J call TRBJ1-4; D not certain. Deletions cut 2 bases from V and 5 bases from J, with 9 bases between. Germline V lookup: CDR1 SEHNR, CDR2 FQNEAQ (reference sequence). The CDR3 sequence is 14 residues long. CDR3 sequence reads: CASSLIQLNEKLFF. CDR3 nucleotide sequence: TGTGCCAGCAGCTTAATACAGCTCAATGAAAAACTGTTTTTT.

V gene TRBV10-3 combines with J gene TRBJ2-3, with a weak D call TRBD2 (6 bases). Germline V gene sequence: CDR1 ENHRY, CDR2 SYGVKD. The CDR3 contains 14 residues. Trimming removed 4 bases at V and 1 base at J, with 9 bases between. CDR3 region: CAISGQRGTDTQYF. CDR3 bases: TGTGCCATCAGTGGTCAGCGGGGCACAGATACGCAGTATTTT.

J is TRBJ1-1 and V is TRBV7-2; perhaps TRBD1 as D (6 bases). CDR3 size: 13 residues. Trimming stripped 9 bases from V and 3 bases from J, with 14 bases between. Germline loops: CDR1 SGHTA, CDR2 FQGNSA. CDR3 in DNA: TGTGCCAGGGCGGGGGCTTGGGACACTGAAGCTTTCTTT. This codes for CARAGAWDTEAFF.

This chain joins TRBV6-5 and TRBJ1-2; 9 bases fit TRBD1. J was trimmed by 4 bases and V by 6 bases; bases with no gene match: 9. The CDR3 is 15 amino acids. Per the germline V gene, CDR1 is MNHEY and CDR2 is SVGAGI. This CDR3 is CASRSSGDRVYGYTF. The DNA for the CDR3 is TGTGCCAGCAGGTCCTCAGGGGACAGGGTCTATGGCTACACCTTC.

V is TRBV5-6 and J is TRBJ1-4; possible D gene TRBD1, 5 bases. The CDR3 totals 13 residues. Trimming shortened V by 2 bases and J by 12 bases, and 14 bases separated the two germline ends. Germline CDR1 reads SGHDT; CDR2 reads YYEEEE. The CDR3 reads CASSFRGRPELFF. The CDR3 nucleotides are TGTGCCAGCAGCTTCCGGGGGAGACCTGAACTGTTTTTT.

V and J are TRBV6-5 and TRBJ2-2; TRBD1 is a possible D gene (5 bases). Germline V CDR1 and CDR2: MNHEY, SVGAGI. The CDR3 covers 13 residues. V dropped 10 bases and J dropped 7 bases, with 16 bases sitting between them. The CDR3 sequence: CANNPKGIGELFF. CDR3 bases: TGTGCCAACAACCCCAAGGGGATCGGGGAGCTGTTTTTT.

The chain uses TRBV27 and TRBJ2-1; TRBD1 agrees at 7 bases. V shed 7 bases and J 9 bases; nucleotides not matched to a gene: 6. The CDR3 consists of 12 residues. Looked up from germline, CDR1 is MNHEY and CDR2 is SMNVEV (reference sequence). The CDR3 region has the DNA TGTGCCAGCACAACAGGGGCGACTGAGCAGTTCTTC. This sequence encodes CASTTGATEQFF.